This TCR beta chain appears in the sequencing data of a study of shared clonotypes between healthy human individuals. A CD45RA+ naive subset and a CD45RA-negative memory subset were split from CD4+ cells. Germline CDR1 MNHEY, CDR2 SMNVEV (reference sequence). Between the trimmed V and J ends, which lost 6 bases and 1 base, there was a span of 27 bases. This CDR3 spans 19 amino acids. On this clone itself: Its specificity is unknown.

Study results and caveats: Shared across several donors were roughly 4.7% of the naive CD4 clonotypes. Sequencing depth was expected to influence donor clonotype sharing. Naive subsets usually exceeded memory subsets in estimated richness.

Sequencing was performed with immunoSEQ multiplex PCR; in TCRdb, only in-frame clones are kept and a portion is missing. The sample includes 650,000 to 800,000 clones, roughly 72% of them seen just once. The specimen was memory CD4+ T cells sorted from blood. The subset here: CD45RA-negative fraction. This TCR was recovered from a woman aged 30 to 39 in good health. This chain links TRBV27 with TRBJ1-1, with a weak D call TRBD1 (5 bases). This CDR3 reads CASSRGGYRQPLKNTEAFF. As DNA, the CDR3 is TGTGCCAGCAGCCGGGGGGGGTATAGACAGCCATTAAAGAACACTGAAGCTTTCTTT.